This TCR beta chain was captured by sequencing in a study of vaccination and CD4 T cells after COVID-19. Study-level results: It was found that, in convalescent patients, 304 of 307 vaccine-specific clones were spike mono-reactive.

Trimming took off 3 bases at V and 4 bases at J, with 16 bases between the two ends. Germline V CDR1 and CDR2: SGHNT, YYREEE (reference sequence). The CDR3 is 15 residues long. Treatment indicated: approximately nine-day PBMC culture with coronavirus spike peptide pools or control peptides (ViraFEST assay). Comment on this clonotype: Its antigen is unknown.

The Oncomine TCR Beta short-read assay generated sequence data from the DNA of cultured CD4+ T cells. Someone extracted genomic DNA from cultured CD4+ T cells. A single record per CDR3 protein comes from TCRdb applying MiXCR to the PCR reads. Of 13,000 to 15,000 distinct CDR3 sequences listed, around half are singletons. This rearrangement joins TRBV5-4 to TRBJ2-5; D gene ambiguous. The receptor was derived from a human donor with COVID-19. Sequences were derived from cultured CD4+ T cells from blood, sampled after SARS-CoV-2 vaccination. CDR3 DNA: TGTGCCAGCAGCTCCTTGGGATCAGTGCGAGAGACCCAGTACTTC. It codes for CASSSLGSVRETQYF. Based on the CDR3 plus reference TRBV5-4 and TRBJ2-5, the full variable domain is ETGVTQSPTHLIKTRGQQVTLRCSSQSGHNTVSWYQQALGQGPQFIFQYYREEENGRGNFPPRFSGLQFPNYSSELNVNALELDDSALYLCASSSLGSVRETQYFGPGTRLLVL.